A selection of T cell receptor beta chains follows, all from one sample in a study of T-cell memory formation after mild COVID-19. TCRdb recomputed calls from the 5' RACE reads with MiXCR, one row per CDR3 protein. The sample has under 40,000 distinct CDR3 sequences, about 7.7% seen once. The sequenced sample consisted of PBMCs or a T cell subset sorted from them (not recorded which). All receptors derive from a man younger than 35 who had mild COVID-19 (a few samples of this study predate the infection). Cell type and time point are not known. Each CDR3 is given without its conserved first and last residue.

V,CDR3
TRBV7-7,ASSPGQVGNEQF
TRBV27,ASSLVGTASNQPQH
TRBV7-2,ASSLAGFTGQPQH
TRBV5-5,ASSLAGVPNTIY
TRBV7-8,ASSLDLTETQY
TRBV4-3,ASSQDPVTSGVFTDTQY
TRBV5-1,ASSPYSSGNTIY
TRBV5-5,ASSSLLPGGEQF
TRBV18,ASSVARPGGTEAF
TRBV9,ASSEGQFSNQPQH
TRBV28,ASSLNRLNTEAF
TRBV6-5,ASGGATSADTQY
TRBV30,AWSGGLEETQY
TRBV7-2,ASKSSRTGDNEQF
TRBV11-2,ASSLLVDTQY
TRBV27,ASSSGSRESLAKNIQY
TRBV6-5,ASSSPPGEETQY
TRBV6-2/TRBV6-3,ASSYSRGNTEAF
TRBV7-2,ASSTSGVYEQF
TRBV19,ASSRLGEARTDTQY
TRBV9,ASSSDPQILSEQY
TRBV4-1,ASSREGTYISYNSPLH
TRBV18,ASSPVLGGSSYEQY
TRBV12-3/TRBV12-4,ASRTGVGTEAF
TRBV2,ASSRLLGGAGPDTQY